This TCR beta chain was obtained from a study of spatial heterogeneity in lung cancer. Study background: Detection consistently captured more beta-chain sequences than alpha-chain sequences.

Unique molecular identifiers, one per molecule, were present on every TCR cDNA molecule. TCRdb redid the calling of the 5' RACE reads with MiXCR, one entry per CDR3 protein. The sample contains some 21,000 distinct CDR3 sequences, 3% to 3.5% of which appear only once. This clonotype was seen a handful of times. Its matching antigen is unknown. The study, taken as a whole, reports: Compared with follow-up, resection was when ubiquitous expanded tumor TCRs appeared in blood more.

Time point meaning: sample taken at primary tumor resection. The receptor's source is a female donor with early-stage non-small cell lung cancer. Source: PBMCs, taken at surgery.

The CDR3 bases are TGTGCCAGCAGCTACTACCCCCGGGACAGGGGATACGAGCAGTACTTC. It yields the protein CASSYYPRDRGYEQYF. The chain has TRBV14 and TRBJ2-7; 10 nucleotides agree with TRBD1. Germline-derived CDR1 and CDR2 are SGHDN and FVKESK. This CDR3 region has 16 residues. V was clipped by 5 bases and J by 4 bases; unmatched bases: 11.